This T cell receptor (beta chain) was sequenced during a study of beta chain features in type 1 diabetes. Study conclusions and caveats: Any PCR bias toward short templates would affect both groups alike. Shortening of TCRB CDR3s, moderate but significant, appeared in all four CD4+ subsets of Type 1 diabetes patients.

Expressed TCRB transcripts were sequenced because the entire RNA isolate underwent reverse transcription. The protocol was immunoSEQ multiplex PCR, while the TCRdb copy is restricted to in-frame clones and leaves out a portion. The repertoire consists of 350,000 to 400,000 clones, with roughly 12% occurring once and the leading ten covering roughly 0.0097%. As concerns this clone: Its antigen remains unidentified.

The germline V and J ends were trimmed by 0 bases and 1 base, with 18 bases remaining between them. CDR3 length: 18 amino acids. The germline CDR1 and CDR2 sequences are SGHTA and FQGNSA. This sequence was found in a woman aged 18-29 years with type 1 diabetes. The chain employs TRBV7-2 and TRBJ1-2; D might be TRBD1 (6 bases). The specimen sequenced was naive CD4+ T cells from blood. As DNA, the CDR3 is TGTGCCAGCAGCTTAGCGTTTGGGGGGGCGCCTGATAACTATGGCTACACCTTC. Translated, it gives CASSLAFGGAPDNYGYTF.